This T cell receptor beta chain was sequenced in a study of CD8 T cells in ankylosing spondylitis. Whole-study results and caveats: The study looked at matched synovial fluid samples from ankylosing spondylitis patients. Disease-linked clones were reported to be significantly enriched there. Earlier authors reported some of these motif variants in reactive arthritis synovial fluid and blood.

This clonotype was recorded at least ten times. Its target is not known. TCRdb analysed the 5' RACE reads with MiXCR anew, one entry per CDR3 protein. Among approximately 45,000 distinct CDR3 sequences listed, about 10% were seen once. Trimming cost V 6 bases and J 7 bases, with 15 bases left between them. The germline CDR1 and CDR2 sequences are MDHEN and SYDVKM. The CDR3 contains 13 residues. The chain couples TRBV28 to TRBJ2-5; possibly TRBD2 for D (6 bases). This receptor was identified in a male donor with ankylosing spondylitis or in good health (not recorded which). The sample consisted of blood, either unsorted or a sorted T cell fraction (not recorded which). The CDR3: CASRPRVGGTQYF. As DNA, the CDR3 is TGTGCCAGCAGACCGAGGGTCGGGGGGACCCAGTACTTC.